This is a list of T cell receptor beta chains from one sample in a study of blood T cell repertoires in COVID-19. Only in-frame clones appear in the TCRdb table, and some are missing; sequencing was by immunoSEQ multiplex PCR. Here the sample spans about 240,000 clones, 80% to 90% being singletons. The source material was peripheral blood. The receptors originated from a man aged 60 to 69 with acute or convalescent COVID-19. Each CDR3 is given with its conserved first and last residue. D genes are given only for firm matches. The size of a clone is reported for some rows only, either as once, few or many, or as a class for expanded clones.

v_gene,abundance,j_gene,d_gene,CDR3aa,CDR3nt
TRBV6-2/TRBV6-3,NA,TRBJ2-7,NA,CASSYLSGAPYEQYF,TGTGCCAGCAGTTACCTGAGCGGAGCCCCCTACGAGCAGTACTTC
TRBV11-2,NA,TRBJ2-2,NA,CASSPKGWGNTGELFF,TGTGCCAGCAGCCCCAAGGGGTGGGGGAACACCGGGGAGCTGTTTTTT
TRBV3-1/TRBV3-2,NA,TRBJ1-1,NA,CASSQDSGPMNTEAFF,TGTGCCAGCAGCCAAGATTCAGGGCCAATGAACACTGAAGCTTTCTTT
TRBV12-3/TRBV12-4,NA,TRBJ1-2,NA,CASIPRGAGYTF,TGTGCCAGCATCCCTAGGGGTGCGGGCTACACCTTC
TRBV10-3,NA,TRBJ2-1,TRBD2,CAISGPTGTSGYNEQFF,TGTGCCATCAGTGGGCCCACCGGGACTAGCGGTTACAATGAGCAGTTCTTC
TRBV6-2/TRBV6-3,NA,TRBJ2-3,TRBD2,CASSSKLAGVSTDTQYF,TGTGCCAGCAGCTCGAAGTTAGCGGGAGTGAGCACAGATACGCAGTATTTT
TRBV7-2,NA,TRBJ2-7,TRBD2,CASSQGLAGSYEQYF,TGTGCCAGCAGCCAGGGACTAGCGGGGTCCTACGAGCAGTACTTC
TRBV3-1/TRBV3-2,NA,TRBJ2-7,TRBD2,CASSQVPSGVSYEQYF,TGTGCCAGCAGCCAAGTTCCTAGCGGGGTCTCCTACGAGCAGTACTTC
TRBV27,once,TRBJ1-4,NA,CASSSSGRMANEKLFF,TGTGCCAGCAGTTCTTCAGGGCGTATGGCTAATGAAAAACTGTTTTTT
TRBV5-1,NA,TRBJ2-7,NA,CASTDGTVTYEQYF,TGCGCCAGCACCGACGGGACTGTGACCTACGAGCAGTACTTC
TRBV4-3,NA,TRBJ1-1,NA,CASSQGSRGTEAFF,TGCGCCAGCAGCCAAGGTTCACGGGGCACTGAAGCTTTCTTT
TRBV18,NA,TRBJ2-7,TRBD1,CASSPLTGDHYEQYF,TGTGCCAGCTCACCCCTGACAGGGGACCATTACGAGCAGTACTTC
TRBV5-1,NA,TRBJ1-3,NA,CASSLSGGNRAGNTIYF,TGCGCCAGCAGCTTGTCCGGCGGGAATCGCGCTGGAAACACCATATATTTT
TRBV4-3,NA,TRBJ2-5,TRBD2,CASSQTPSGRAETQYF,TGCGCCAGCAGCCAAACCCCTAGCGGGAGGGCCGAGACCCAGTACTTC
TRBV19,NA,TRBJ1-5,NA,CASRDNSNQPQHF,TGTGCCAGTCGGGACAATAGCAATCAGCCCCAGCATTTT
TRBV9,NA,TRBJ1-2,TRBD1,CASSVKTGAPYTF,TGTGCCAGCAGCGTAAAGACAGGGGCCCCCTACACCTTC
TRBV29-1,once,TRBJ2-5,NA,CSVAPSEETQYF,TGCAGCGTTGCTCCCTCAGAAGAGACCCAGTACTTC
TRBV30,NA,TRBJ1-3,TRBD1,CASDREGNTIYF,TGTGCCTCGGACAGGGAGGGAAACACCATATATTTT
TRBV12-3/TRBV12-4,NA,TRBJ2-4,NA,CASSLALRDIQYF,TGTGCCAGCAGTTTAGCACTGAGGGACATTCAGTACTTC
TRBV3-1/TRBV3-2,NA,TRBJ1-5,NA,CASSQGGGQPQHF,TGTGCCAGCAGCCAAGGGGGCGGTCAGCCCCAGCATTTT
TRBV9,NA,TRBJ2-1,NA,CASNRGTIRHEQFF,TGTGCCAGCAATAGGGGAACGATACGCCATGAGCAGTTCTTC
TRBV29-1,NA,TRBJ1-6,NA,CSVGNSYNSPLHF,TGCAGCGTTGGGAACAGCTATAATTCACCCCTCCACTTT
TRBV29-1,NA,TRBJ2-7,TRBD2,CSVSQGGEQYF,TGCAGCGTTTCCCAGGGAGGGGAGCAGTACTTC
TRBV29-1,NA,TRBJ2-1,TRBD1,CSVVRQGANNEQFF,TGCAGCGTTGTTCGCCAGGGGGCGAACAATGAGCAGTTCTTC
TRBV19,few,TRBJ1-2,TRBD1,CASGDRDYGYTF,TGTGCCAGTGGGGACAGGGATTATGGCTACACCTTC
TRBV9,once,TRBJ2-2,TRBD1,CASSVAGGRDTGELFF,TGTGCCAGCAGCGTAGCAGGGGGCCGGGACACCGGGGAGCTGTTTTTT
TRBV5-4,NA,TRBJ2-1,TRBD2,CASTPRGGRKYNEQFF,TGTGCCAGCACCCCTCGGGGGGGGCGCAAGTACAATGAGCAGTTCTTC
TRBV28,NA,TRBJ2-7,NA,CASSLTTSGDENEQYF,TGTGCCAGCAGTTTAACGACGTCAGGGGATGAGAACGAGCAGTACTTC
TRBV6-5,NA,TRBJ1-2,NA,CASRSSGSYGYTF,TGTGCCAGCAGGTCATCCGGGAGCTATGGCTACACCTTC
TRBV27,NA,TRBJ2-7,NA,CASNIGDEQYF,TGTGCCAGCAATATAGGGGACGAGCAGTACTTC
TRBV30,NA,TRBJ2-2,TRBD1,CAWSTGTGGNTGELFF,TGTGCCTGGAGTACCGGGACAGGGGGCAACACCGGGGAGCTGTTTTTT
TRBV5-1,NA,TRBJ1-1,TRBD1,CASTRDRGLNTEAFF,TGCGCCAGCACGCGGGACAGGGGTCTGAACACTGAAGCTTTCTTT
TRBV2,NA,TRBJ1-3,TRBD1,CASDRTGSFSGNTIYF,TGTGCCAGCGATAGGACAGGGTCATTCTCTGGAAACACCATATATTTT
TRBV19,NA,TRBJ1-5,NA,CASSILVRGSEPQHF,TGTGCCAGTAGTATATTGGTGCGGGGTTCGGAGCCCCAGCATTTT
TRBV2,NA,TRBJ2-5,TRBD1,CASTPDRGPAETQYF,TGTGCCAGCACCCCGGACAGGGGTCCCGCCGAGACCCAGTACTTC
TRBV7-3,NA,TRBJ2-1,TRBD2,CASSPTALAGWDEQFF,TGTGCCAGCAGCCCAACGGCGCTAGCGGGCTGGGATGAGCAGTTCTTC
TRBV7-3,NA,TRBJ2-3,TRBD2,CASSVLAGEVDTQYF,TGTGCCAGCAGCGTACTAGCGGGAGAGGTAGATACGCAGTATTTT
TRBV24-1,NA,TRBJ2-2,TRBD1,CATSDPRTGNTGELFF,TGTGCCACCAGTGACCCGAGGACAGGGAACACCGGGGAGCTGTTTTTT
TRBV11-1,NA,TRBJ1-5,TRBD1,CASSRQGGSNQPQHF,TGTGCCAGCAGCCGACAGGGAGGCAGCAATCAGCCCCAGCATTTT